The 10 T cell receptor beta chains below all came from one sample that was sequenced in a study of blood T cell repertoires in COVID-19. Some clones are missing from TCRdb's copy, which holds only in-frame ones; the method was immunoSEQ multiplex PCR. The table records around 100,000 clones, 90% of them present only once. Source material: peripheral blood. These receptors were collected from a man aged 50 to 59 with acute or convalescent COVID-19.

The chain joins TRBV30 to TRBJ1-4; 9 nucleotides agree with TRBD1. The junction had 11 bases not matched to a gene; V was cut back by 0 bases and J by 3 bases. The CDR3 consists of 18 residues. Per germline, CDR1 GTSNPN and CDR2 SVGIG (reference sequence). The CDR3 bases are TGTGCCTGGAGTGTACTAAGGACAGGGGCGGGGGCTAATGAAAAACTGTTTTTT. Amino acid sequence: CAWSVLRTGAGANEKLFF. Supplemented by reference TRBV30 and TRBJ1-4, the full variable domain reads SQTIHQWPATLVQPVGSPLSLECTVEGTSNPNLYWYRQAAGRGLQLLFYSVGIGQISSEVPQNLSASRPQDRQFILSSKKLLLSDSGFYLCAWSVLRTGAGANEKLFFGSGTQLSVL.

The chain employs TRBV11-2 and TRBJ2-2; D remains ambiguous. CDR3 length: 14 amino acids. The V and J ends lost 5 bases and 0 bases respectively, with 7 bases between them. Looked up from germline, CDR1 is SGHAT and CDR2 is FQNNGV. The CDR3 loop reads CASSPTANTGELFF. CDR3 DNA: TGTGCCAGCAGCCCCACTGCGAACACCGGGGAGCTGTTTTTT. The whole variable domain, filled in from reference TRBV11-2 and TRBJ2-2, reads EAGVAQSPRYKIIEKRQSVAFWCNPISGHATLYWYQQILGQGPKLLIQFQNNGVVDDSQLPKDRFSAERLKGVDSTLKIQPAKLEDSAVYLCASSPTANTGELFFGEGSRLTVL.

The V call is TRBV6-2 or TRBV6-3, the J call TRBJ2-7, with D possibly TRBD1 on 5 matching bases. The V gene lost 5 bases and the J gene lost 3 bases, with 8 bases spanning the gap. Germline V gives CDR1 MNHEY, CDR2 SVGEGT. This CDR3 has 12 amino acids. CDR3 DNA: TGTGCCAGCAGTCAACAGGTCTACGAGCAGTACTTC. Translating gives CASSQQVYEQYF.

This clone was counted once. CDR3 coding DNA: TGCGCCAGCAGCTTGGATCCGGACAGGGCTCAGCCCCAGCATTTT. Its protein product is CASSLDPDRAQPQHF. The chain has TRBV5-1 and TRBJ1-5; TRBD1 aligns across 8 bases. This CDR3 has 15 amino acids. Looked up from germline, CDR1 is SGHRS and CDR2 is YFSETQ. V lost 0 bases to trimming and J lost 6 bases; unmatched junction nucleotides: 5.

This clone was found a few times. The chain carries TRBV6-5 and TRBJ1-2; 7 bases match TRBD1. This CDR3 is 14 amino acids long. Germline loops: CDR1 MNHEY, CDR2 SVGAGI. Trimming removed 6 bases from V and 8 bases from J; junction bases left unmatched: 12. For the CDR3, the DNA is TGTGCCAGCAGGAAACTTACAGGGGCCGCGGGCTACACCTTC. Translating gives CASRKLTGAAGYTF.

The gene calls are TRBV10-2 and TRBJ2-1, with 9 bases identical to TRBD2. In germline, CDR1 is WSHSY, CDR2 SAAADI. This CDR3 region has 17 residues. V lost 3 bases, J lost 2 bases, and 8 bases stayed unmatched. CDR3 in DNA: TGCGCCAGCAGTGATAGGGGGCGGGGGGGCGCCTACAATGAGCAGTTCTTC. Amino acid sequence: CASSDRGRGGAYNEQFF.

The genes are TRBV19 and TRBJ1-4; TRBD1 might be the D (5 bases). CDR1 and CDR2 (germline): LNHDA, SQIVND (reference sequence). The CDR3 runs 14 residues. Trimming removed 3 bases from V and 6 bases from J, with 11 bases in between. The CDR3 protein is CASSIGGADEKLFF. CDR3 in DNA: TGTGCCAGTAGTATTGGAGGGGCGGATGAAAAACTGTTTTTT.

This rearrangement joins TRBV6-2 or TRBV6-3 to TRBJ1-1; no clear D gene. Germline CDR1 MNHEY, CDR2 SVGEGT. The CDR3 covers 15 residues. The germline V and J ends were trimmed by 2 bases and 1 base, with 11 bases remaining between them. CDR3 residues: CASSYDGQPNTEAFF. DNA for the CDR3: TGTGCCAGCAGTTACGATGGGCAACCGAACACTGAAGCTTTCTTT.

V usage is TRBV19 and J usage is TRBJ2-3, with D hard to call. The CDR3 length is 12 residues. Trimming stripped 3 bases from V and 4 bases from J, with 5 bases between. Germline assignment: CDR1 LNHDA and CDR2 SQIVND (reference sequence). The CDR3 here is CASSISPDTQYF. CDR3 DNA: TGTGCCAGTAGTATTAGTCCAGATACGCAGTATTTT.

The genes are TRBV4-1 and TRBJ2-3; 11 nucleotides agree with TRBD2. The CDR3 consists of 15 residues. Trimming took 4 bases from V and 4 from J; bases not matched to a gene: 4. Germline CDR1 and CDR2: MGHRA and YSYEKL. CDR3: CASSLSGRGPDTQYF. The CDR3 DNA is TGCGCCAGCAGCCTTAGCGGGAGGGGCCCAGATACGCAGTATTTT.